Below are 22 T cell receptor beta chains sequenced from a single sample in a study of blood T cell repertoires in COVID-19. Only in-frame clones appear in the TCRdb table, and some are missing; sequencing was by immunoSEQ multiplex PCR. Among 15,000 or so clones, roughly 80% were seen once, and the ten largest hold less than 25%. Material for sequencing was peripheral blood. These receptors all stem from a man older than 75 with active COVID-19.

This clone was counted a single time. This chain connects TRBV6-6 to TRBJ2-2; 7 bases are shared with TRBD2. The V segment lost 6 bases and the J segment 0 bases; nucleotides outside the gene matches: 4. The length of the CDR3 is 15 residues. Germline V gene lookup returns CDR1 MNHNY and CDR2 SVGAGI (reference sequence). The chain's CDR3 is CASRWEGANTGELFF. Here the CDR3 DNA reads TGTGCCAGCAGGTGGGAGGGCGCGAACACCGGGGAGCTGTTTTTT.

A few counts support this clone. The V and J genes are TRBV7-6 and TRBJ2-7; tentatively, D is TRBD2 (6 bases). This CDR3 is 15 amino acids long. CDR1 is SGHVS and CDR2 is FNYEAQ in the germline V gene. Trimming pared 0 bases from V and 3 bases from J, leaving 12 bases between. This chain's CDR3 is CASSLAGSGFYEQYF. The CDR3 coding sequence is TGTGCCAGCAGCTTAGCGGGGAGCGGGTTCTACGAGCAGTACTTC.

The chain employs TRBV7-2 and TRBJ1-4, with D unclear. V gave up 3 bases and J gave up 5 bases, with 13 bases separating them. The germline CDR1 and CDR2 sequences are SGHTA and FQGNSA. This CDR3 comprises 15 residues. CDR3 coding DNA: TGTGCCAGCAGCTTGTCTTACAGCCAAAATGAAAAACTGTTTTTT. It specifies CASSLSYSQNEKLFF.

The chain is built from TRBV2 and TRBJ1-1; D unclear. Germline V gene lookup returns CDR1 SNHLY and CDR2 FYNNEI. The CDR3 has 12 amino acids. The germline V and J ends were trimmed by 4 bases and 4 bases, with 7 bases remaining between them. The DNA of the CDR3 is TGTGCCAGCAGTGTGGGGAGCACTGAAGCTTTCTTT. Amino acids: CASSVGSTEAFF.

The genes are TRBV18 and TRBJ2-5; 11 bases map to TRBD2. The CDR3 length is 15 residues. The germline CDR1 and CDR2 sequences are KGHSH and LQKENI. The junction had 3 bases not matched to a gene; V was cut back by 4 bases and J by 2 bases. The CDR3, as DNA: TGTGCCAGCTCACGACTAGCGGGAAGTCAAGAGACCCAGTACTTC. It translates to CASSRLAGSQETQYF.

The chain uses TRBV6-2 or TRBV6-3 and TRBJ1-1, with D tentatively TRBD1 (6 bases). Germline V gives CDR1 MNHEY, CDR2 SVGEGT. V lost 2 bases to trimming and J lost 0 bases, with 16 bases between them. CDR3 length: 17 amino acids. The CDR3: CASSYDFDRLLNTEAFF. The CDR3 DNA is TGTGCCAGCAGTTACGATTTTGACAGGTTATTGAACACTGAAGCTTTCTTT.

The chain has TRBV7-7 and TRBJ2-2; 7 bases are a match to TRBD2. Germline CDR1 is SSHAT and CDR2 is FNYEAQ (reference sequence). The CDR3 is made up of 14 amino acids. The V and J ends lost 5 bases and 4 bases, in that order; junction bases with no gene match: 4. The CDR3 here is CASSPGGSTGELFF. CDR3 nucleotide sequence: TGTGCCAGCAGCCCCGGGGGGTCCACCGGGGAGCTGTTTTTT. Drawing the rest from reference TRBV7-7 and TRBJ2-2, the complete variable domain is GAGVSQSPRYKVTKRGQDVTLRCDPISSHATLYWYQQALGQGPEFLTYFNYEAQPDKSGLPSDRFSAERPEGSISTLTIQRTEQRDSAMYRCASSPGGSTGELFFGEGSRLTVL.

J is TRBJ2-7 and V is TRBV27, with D perhaps matching TRBD1 (6 bases). Deletions cut 3 bases from V and 3 bases from J, with 18 bases between. The CDR3 length is 16 residues. Germline lookup yields CDR1 MNHEY and CDR2 SMNVEV (reference sequence). The CDR3 region has the DNA TGTGCCAGCAGTTTTTACTCGGGAACAGGGCACTACGAGCAGTACTTC. It is translated as CASSFYSGTGHYEQYF.

V and J are TRBV3-1 (or the pseudogene TRBV3-2) and TRBJ2-5; 8 bases agree with TRBD2. The CDR3 extends over 17 amino acids. Germline V CDR1 and CDR2: LGHDT, YNNKEL (reference sequence). Unmatched junction bases numbered 17, after V lost 5 bases and J lost 6 bases. The CDR3 is CASSAAPLGGRLKTQYF. The CDR3 DNA sequence: TGTGCCAGCAGCGCCGCCCCCCTAGGCGGGAGGTTAAAGACCCAGTACTTC.

This chain joins TRBV4-1 and TRBJ2-7; TRBD2 matches 16 bases. The V and J ends lost 4 bases and 3 bases, in that order; junction bases with no gene match: 6. This CDR3 has 17 amino acids. Germline V CDR1 and CDR2: MGHRA, YSYEKL. The CDR3: CASSLGTSGRAGYEQYF. The CDR3 nucleotides are TGCGCCAGCAGCCTTGGGACTAGCGGGAGGGCGGGCTACGAGCAGTACTTC.

This clone was picked up one time. The V call is TRBV6-6, the J call TRBJ2-3; 7 bases are shared with TRBD1. CDR3 size: 14 residues. The J segment lost 6 bases and the V segment lost 0 bases, leaving 3 bases of the junction unmatched. Germline assignment: CDR1 MNHNY and CDR2 SVGAGI (reference sequence). CDR3 sequence reads: CASSYSRGLDTQYF. CDR3 nucleotide sequence: TGTGCCAGCAGTTACTCCAGGGGGTTGGATACGCAGTATTTT.

The chain is built from TRBV6-2 or TRBV6-3 and TRBJ1-5; possibly TRBD1 for D (6 bases). V was trimmed by 5 bases and J by 3 bases, leaving 17 bases between them. The CDR3 contains 16 residues. The germline gives CDR1 MNHEY, CDR2 SVGEGT. The CDR3 sequence: CASSPNGQFLNQPQHF. The CDR3 DNA reads as TGTGCCAGCAGTCCGAATGGACAGTTCCTCAATCAGCCCCAGCATTTT.

V usage is TRBV5-1 and J usage is TRBJ2-3; 10 positions match TRBD2. The CDR3 loop spans 16 amino acids. After removal of 0 bases from V and 6 bases from J, the junction contained 7 bases not matched to a gene. Germline V gene sequence: CDR1 SGHRS, CDR2 YFSETQ. The CDR3 DNA follows: TGCGCCAGCAGCTTGGGCGGAACTAGCGGGACGGATACGCAGTATTTT. This sequence encodes CASSLGGTSGTDTQYF.

The chain carries TRBV4-3 and TRBJ2-1, with D possibly TRBD1 on 6 matching bases. The V gene lost 1 base and the J gene lost 2 bases, with 9 bases spanning the gap. Germline V gene lookup returns CDR1 LGHNA and CDR2 YSLEER. CDR3 size: 15 residues. The DNA for the CDR3 is TGCGCCAGCAGCCAAGGAGGGGGTGCCTACAATGAGCAGTTCTTC. This sequence encodes CASSQGGGAYNEQFF.

This chain uses TRBV27 with TRBJ2-1; 8 nucleotides match TRBD2. Germline CDR1 and CDR2: MNHEY and SMNVEV (reference sequence). This CDR3 has 16 residues. J lost 7 bases, V lost 3 bases, and 11 bases had no gene match. CDR3 in DNA: TGTGCCAGCAGTTTCTGGGCCAGCGGGAGTCGGAATGAGCAGTTCTTC. Translated, it gives CASSFWASGSRNEQFF.

This clone was found once. CDR3 sequence reads: CASSGEGQISPLHF. CDR3 nucleotide sequence: TGTGCCAGCAGTGGCGAGGGACAGATATCACCCCTCCACTTT. V is TRBV25-1 and J is TRBJ1-6; 7 bases are a match to TRBD1. The V and J ends lost 4 bases and 10 bases, in that order; junction bases with no gene match: 7. From germline, CDR1 is MGHDK and CDR2 SYGVNS. The CDR3 length is 14 residues.

This clone is labeled as medium-sized. The chain employs TRBV28 and TRBJ1-1; D remains unclear. V was clipped by 3 bases and J by 4 bases, with 9 bases between them. Germline V gene sequence: CDR1 MDHEN, CDR2 SYDVKM. The CDR3 covers 13 residues. The CDR3, as DNA: TGTGCCAGCAGTTTGGAGGTAGGCACTGAAGCTTTCTTT. Its protein product is CASSLEVGTEAFF.

This sequence joins TRBV5-4 and TRBJ2-7; TRBD2 agrees at 7 bases. J lost 2 bases, V lost 4 bases, and 6 bases had no gene match. The germline CDR1 and CDR2 sequences are SGHNT and YYREEE (reference sequence). The CDR3 loop spans 14 amino acids. This CDR3 is CASSVGGGTYEQYF. The CDR3 coding sequence is TGTGCCAGCAGCGTTGGGGGGGGGACCTACGAGCAGTACTTC.

The sample holds one count of this clone. The gene calls are TRBV5-4 and TRBJ2-7, with D possibly matching TRBD2 (6 bases). CDR3 length: 14 residues. V shed 4 bases and J shed 7 bases, with 18 bases lying between them. Per the germline V gene, CDR1 is SGHNT and CDR2 is YYREEE (reference sequence). CDR3 bases: TGTGCCAGCAGCCCCGGGGGTAGGCCCCCTGAGCAGTACTTC. It specifies CASSPGGRPPEQYF.

This clone is medium-sized in the sample. V usage is TRBV7-9 and J usage is TRBJ2-1, with 10 bases aligning to TRBD2. V shed 6 bases, J shed 2 bases, and the junction held 4 bases outside the gene matches. Looked up from germline, CDR1 is SEHNR and CDR2 is FQNEAQ (reference sequence). The CDR3 has 15 residues. Here the CDR3 reads CASRLAGAAYNEQFF. CDR3 DNA sequence: TGTGCCAGCAGGCTAGCGGGAGCCGCCTACAATGAGCAGTTCTTC.

CDR3 loop: CASTATRGWNVYNEQFF. The CDR3 DNA reads as TGTGCCAGCACCGCCACAAGGGGGTGGAATGTCTACAATGAGCAGTTCTTC. The genes are TRBV2 and TRBJ2-1; maybe TRBD1 (6 bases). This CDR3 is built from 17 residues. Germline-derived CDR1 and CDR2 are SNHLY and FYNNEI. Trimming took 7 bases from V and 3 from J, leaving 22 bases between them.

V is TRBV5-6 and J is TRBJ2-1; D might be TRBD2 (5 bases). V gave up 4 bases and J gave up 8 bases, with 10 bases separating them. From germline, CDR1 is SGHDT and CDR2 YYEEEE. CDR3 size: 12 residues. The CDR3 DNA follows: TGTGCCAGCAGCGCCGGACTCTATGAGCAGTTCTTC. Translation: CASSAGLYEQFF.